This T cell receptor beta chain was identified during a study of blood T cell repertoires in COVID-19. Study information: Samples came from the United States, Italy and Spain, spanning acute and convalescent COVID-19.

Trimming took off 1 base at V and 4 bases at J, with 7 bases between the two ends. CDR1 SGHVS and CDR2 FNYEAQ come from the germline V gene. The CDR3 loop spans 13 amino acids. The assay was immunoSEQ multiplex PCR, and TCRdb's table has in-frame clones only and misses some. The top ten hold about 25% of the sample, which has tens of thousands of clones, more than 65% seen once. Material for sequencing was peripheral blood. The chain has TRBV7-6 and TRBJ2-5; D is undetermined. This TCR came from a human donor in a cohort sampled during active COVID-19. The CDR3 protein is CASSLERTETQYF. In nucleotides, the CDR3 is TGTGCCAGCAGCTTAGAGAGAACAGAGACCCAGTACTTC.